Listed here are 18 T cell receptor beta chains from one sample, sequenced in a study of siplizumab effects on memory and regulatory T cells. The method was immunoSEQ multiplex PCR; TCRdb's version includes in-frame clones alone and lacks a portion of them. The table has around 100,000 clones, 91% seen once. Sequencing was done on a sample of CD4+ T cells sorted from blood. The receptor set was obtained from a human donor in good health.

The genes are TRBV30 and TRBJ1-2, with TRBD1 as a possible D gene (6 bases). CDR1 and CDR2 (germline): GTSNPN, SVGIG (reference sequence). The CDR3 sequence is 13 residues long. Trimming took 2 bases from V and 8 from J, leaving 15 bases between them. CDR3 protein: CAWSIGRGQGYTF. Here the CDR3 DNA reads TGTGCCTGGAGTATTGGGCGCGGACAGGGCTACACCTTC.

CDR3 bases: TGTGCCAGCTCTAGCGGGCGTAGCACAGATACGCAGTATTTT. Residues: CASSSGRSTDTQYF. The rearrangement joins TRBV6-5 to TRBJ2-3, with 8 nucleotides matching TRBD2. CDR1 is MNHEY and CDR2 is SVGAGI in the germline V gene. This CDR3 contains 14 residues. Trimming cost V 8 bases and J 0 bases; bases outside gene matches: 4.

The chain combines TRBV10-3 with TRBJ1-3, with a possible D match to TRBD1 (5 bases). The CDR3 consists of 12 residues. V lost 11 bases to trimming and J lost 0 bases, with 8 bases between them. Germline CDR1 and CDR2: ENHRY and SYGVKD. In DNA, the CDR3 is TGTGCCTCAAGGGGCTCTGGAAACACCATATATTTT. Protein product: CASRGSGNTIYF.

The V and J genes are TRBV14 and TRBJ2-2; D remains unclear. V was pared by 0 bases and J by 6 bases, with 5 bases between. The germline CDR1 and CDR2 sequences are SGHDN and FVKESK. The CDR3 has 13 amino acids. This chain's CDR3 is CASSQDLPGELFF. The CDR3 DNA follows: TGTGCCAGCAGCCAAGATCTGCCCGGGGAGCTGTTTTTT.

The chain recombines TRBV2 with TRBJ2-5, with 9 positions matching TRBD1. V lost 8 bases to trimming and J lost 5 bases; unmatched junction nucleotides: 6. The germline gives CDR1 SNHLY, CDR2 FYNNEI. CDR3 size: 13 residues. The DNA for the CDR3 is TGTGCCAGCTGCCGGGACAGGGAGGAGACCCAGTACTTC. It encodes CASCRDREETQYF.

The CDR3 loop reads CASSDPGINEQFF. The CDR3 DNA reads as TGTGCCAGCAGTGATCCGGGGATCAATGAGCAGTTCTTC. The gene calls are TRBV2 and TRBJ2-1; maybe TRBD2 (5 bases). CDR1 SNHLY and CDR2 FYNNEI come from the germline V gene. The CDR3 covers 13 residues. Trimming took off 3 bases at V and 6 bases at J, with 9 bases between the two ends.

The CDR3, as DNA: TGCGCCAGCAAGGGACAGAAGTTGGACGAGCAGTACTTC. This codes for CASKGQKLDEQYF. This chain joins TRBV10-2 and TRBJ2-7; 7 nucleotides agree with TRBD1. This CDR3 spans 13 amino acids. Germline CDR1 reads WSHSY; CDR2 reads SAAADI. The V gene end was trimmed by 7 bases and the J gene end by 5 bases; junction bases not matched to a gene: 8.

V and J are TRBV5-8 and TRBJ2-5, with TRBD2 matching over 10 bases. With 0 bases clipped from V and 5 bases from J, the junction kept 10 bases outside the gene matches. This CDR3 comprises 17 residues. Germline-derived CDR1 and CDR2 are SGHTS and YDEGEE. CDR3 sequence (DNA): TGTGCCAGCAGCTTGGCGGCTAGCGGGGGCATTAGTGAGACCCAGTACTTC. It translates to CASSLAASGGISETQYF. The full variable domain, its missing parts supplied by reference TRBV5-8 and TRBJ2-5, is EAGVTQSPTHLIKTRGQQATLRCSPISGHTSVYWYQQALGLGLQFLLWYDEGEERNRGNFPPRFSGRQFPNYSSELNVNALELEDSALYLCASSLAASGGISETQYFGPGTRLLVL.

The chain recombines TRBV19 with TRBJ1-4, with 9 bases that match TRBD1. The CDR3 spans 16 residues. Germline CDR1 is LNHDA and CDR2 is SQIVND (reference sequence). J was trimmed by 7 bases and V by 4 bases; bases with no gene match: 10. The CDR3 bases are TGTGCCAGTAGTAGGGGGAGTAGGACAGGGGCTGAAAAACTGTTTTTT. It codes for CASSRGSRTGAEKLFF.

The chain is built from TRBV7-2 and TRBJ2-5; 8 bases are shared with TRBD1. Germline CDR1 SGHTA, CDR2 FQGNSA. With 6 bases clipped from V and 6 bases from J, the junction kept 9 bases outside the gene matches. The CDR3 contains 14 residues. CDR3 sequence reads: CASSNRQGTQTQYF. The CDR3 coding sequence is TGTGCCAGCAGTAATCGACAGGGGACGCAGACCCAGTACTTC.

This rearrangement joins TRBV7-2 to TRBJ2-2, with 8 bases aligning to TRBD1. Germline V gene sequence: CDR1 SGHTA, CDR2 FQGNSA. The CDR3 has 16 amino acids. The ends lost 2 bases at V and 7 bases at J; junction bases unmatched: 9. The CDR3 DNA is TGTGCCAGCAGCTTAATCCCAGGGGGCGGAAGCGGGGAGCTGTTTTTT. Translated, it gives CASSLIPGGGSGELFF.

In its sample, this clone was seen a few times. This sequence joins TRBV7-8 and TRBJ1-5, with D possibly being TRBD1 (5 bases). This CDR3 has 16 amino acids. The V end was cut by 1 base, the J end by 0 bases, with 10 bases between. Germline V CDR1 and CDR2: SGHVS, FQNEAQ. CDR3 amino acids: CASSLVAGSSNQPQHF. The CDR3, as DNA: TGTGCCAGCAGCTTAGTCGCAGGGAGTAGCAATCAGCCCCAGCATTTT.

The chain employs TRBV10-3 and TRBJ1-2; TRBD1 agrees at 7 bases. Trimming at V came to 7 bases and at J to 2 bases, leaving 1 base not matched to a gene. This CDR3 contains 12 residues. Looked up from germline, CDR1 is ENHRY and CDR2 is SYGVKD. The CDR3 loop is CAIMGQNYGYTF. DNA for the CDR3: TGTGCCATCATGGGACAGAACTATGGCTACACCTTC.

The J gene is TRBJ1-5, the V gene TRBV4-3, with 7 bases fitting TRBD1. This CDR3 has 15 residues. Trimming took 2 bases from V and 5 from J; bases not matched to a gene: 6. CDR1 LGHNA and CDR2 YSLEER come from the germline V gene. The DNA of the CDR3 is TGCGCCAGCAGCCAAACCTGGGACAGTTATCAGCCCCAGCATTTT. Its translation is CASSQTWDSYQPQHF.

The rearrangement uses TRBV5-1 and TRBJ1-3; D is possibly TRBD1 (6 bases). Germline V lookup: CDR1 SGHRS, CDR2 YFSETQ. V was clipped by 0 bases and J by 4 bases, with 11 bases between them. This CDR3 is built from 15 residues. The CDR3: CASSLAGALGNTIYF. In nucleotides, the CDR3 is TGCGCCAGCAGCTTGGCAGGGGCGCTGGGAAACACCATATATTTT.

This clone appeared a few times. The chain is built from TRBV15 and TRBJ1-6; D gene ambiguous. CDR1 LNHNV and CDR2 YYDKDF come from the germline V gene (reference sequence). The CDR3 runs to 14 residues. Trimming cost V 3 bases and J 9 bases, with 12 bases left between them. This CDR3 is CATSSPEVLSPLHF. Here the CDR3 DNA reads TGTGCCACCAGCAGTCCAGAGGTCCTTTCACCCCTCCACTTT.

As regards this clone: The DNA is left out, because the CDR3 cannot be placed on it with certainty; the CDR3 is given as TCRdb lists it. The chain recombines TRBV28 with TRBJ2-5; the table's D gene call, TRBD2, was not cross checked with the DNA. CDR1 is MDHEN, CDR2 SYDVKM, per germline. The CDR3 spans 15 residues, counting both ends. The CDR3 here is CASSSSGLAQETQYF.

The CDR3 nucleotides are TGTGCCAGCAGTTTTCAGGGTAAGGGCTTCACAGATACGCAGTATTTT. Translation: CASSFQGKGFTDTQYF. The rearrangement joins TRBV5-6 to TRBJ2-3; tentative D call: TRBD1 (5 bases). The CDR3 length is 16 residues. Trimming took off 5 bases at V and 2 bases at J, with 18 bases between the two ends. From germline, CDR1 is SGHDT and CDR2 YYEEEE. The whole variable domain, filled in from reference TRBV5-6 and TRBJ2-3, reads DAGVTQSPTHLIKTRGQQVTLRCSPKSGHDTVSWYQQALGQGPQFIFQYYEEEERQRGNFPDRFSGHQFPNYSSELNVNALLLGDSALYLCASSFQGKGFTDTQYFGPGTRLTVL.